This entry concerns a single T cell receptor (beta chain). The sample is drawn from a study of blood T cell repertoires in COVID-19. For the study at large: Acute and convalescent COVID-19 specimens originated in the United States, Italy and Spain.

This CDR3 comprises 14 residues. Germline CDR1 is SGHAT and CDR2 is FQNNGV. The germline V and J ends were trimmed by 1 base and 8 bases, with 11 bases remaining between them. This table comes from immunoSEQ multiplex PCR, and its TCRdb copy is limited to in-frame clones, with some not included. The sample lists 200,000 or so clones, just over 85% occurring once. What was sequenced was peripheral blood. The TCR was taken from a man aged 50-60 years with acute or convalescent COVID-19. The J gene is TRBJ1-4, the V gene TRBV11-2; D call uncertain. The CDR3 nucleotides are TGTGCCAGCAGCTTAGGGGCAGGTCGGGAAAAACTGTTTTTT. It yields the protein CASSLGAGREKLFF.